A single T cell receptor beta chain is shown here with its context. This clonotype has ten or more counts. The antigen it recognizes is unknown. Base-call qualities are not available, and no considerably larger clone is one nucleotide away. The sample comes from a study of CD8+CD57+ T cells in acquired aplastic anemia (dated by TCRdb to the late 2010s). Turning to the overall study: A mean of approximately 3 ug of DNA, ranging from about 0.2 to 27.4 ug, was extracted from sorted CD4+ and CD8+ cells. CD8+CD57+ expansion was defined as frequency above the mean frequency observed in healthy subjects. Here is what the overall study found, with its caveats: CD8+ Simpson's diversity did not differ significantly between patients and healthy controls (P=0.060). Twenty-nine CD8+ CDR3 sequences were shared between patients and controls but appeared highly expressed in patients and within their immunodominant clones.

Flow cytometry had shown CD8+CD57+ cell expansion in the patients selected for sequencing. Every patient had a diagnosis of severe acquired aplastic anemia based on International Study of Aplastic Anemia and Agranulocytosis and Camitta criteria. At the time blood was sampled, none of the patients had received any therapy. The study deep-sequenced TCR repertoires of sorted CD4+ and CD8+ blood T cells from severe aplastic anemia patients and healthy subjects. Patients were enrolled under clinicaltrials.gov protocols 00001620, 01623167, 00001397, 00071045, 00081523 and 00961064 in the USA. Ficoll-Paque density gradient centrifugation was used to isolate peripheral blood mononuclear cells. CD4+ and CD8+ T cells were sorted by FACS or magnetic beads before DNA extraction. Profiling of TCR beta VDJ combinations and CDR3 sequences used genomic DNA as the template. An Illumina HiSeq 2000 was used for TCR repertoire sequencing. As for how the authors treated the data: TRBV/TRBJ rearrangement plots, CDR3 size and DJ length profiles, and Simpson's diversity index were used to evaluate the repertoires. The most abundant DNA sequence in the deep sequencing data was taken as the immunodominant clone. CDR3 amino acid sequences were checked for sharing between subjects and were compared against published repertoires and the VDJdb database. The public reads were quality trimmed at Q25 with fastp and then assembled into clones with MiXCR by TCRdb, keeping productive beta chains. Rows are combined by CDR3 protein, so each entry shows the most common genes and DNA. The V and J calls were determined by TCRdb, not by the authors. Recorded for this sample are about 98,000 distinct CDR3 sequences; 55% to 70% of them occurred a single time. The ten largest clones take up about 62% of the sample.

V lost 1 base and J lost 0 bases; the stretch between them is 4 bases long. There are 14 amino acids in the CDR3, from cysteine to phenylalanine inclusive. Only the CDR3 DNA is retained, 42 bases long and in frame from the first base. CDR1 and CDR2 are read off the germline V gene (reference sequence) as DFQATT and SNEGSKA. Recombination connected TRBV20-1 to TRBJ2-6; the D gene is not confidently resolved. The TCR originated in a human donor with aplastic anemia. The sequenced sample consisted of sorted CD4+, CD8+, or CD8+CD57+ T cells (not recorded which) from PBMCs. The nucleotide sequence is given as TGCAGTGCTAGAGGGGACTCTGGGGCCAACGTCCTGACTTTC. Its protein is CSARGDSGANVLTF.